This is a list of T cell receptor beta chains from one sample in a study of blood T cell repertoires in COVID-19. Assay: immunoSEQ multiplex PCR; the TCRdb copy retains only in-frame clones and omits some. The sample lists roughly 410,000 clones; around 87% were seen once. The material sequenced was peripheral blood. The receptors originated from a woman aged 55-75 years with COVID-19, enrolled during active disease. Each CDR3 is given with its conserved first and last residue. Fields, in order: clone size, V gene, J gene, D gene, CDR3 protein, CDR3 DNA. D genes are given only for firm matches. For some rows the clone size is stated as once, few or many, or as a class when expanded; others skip it.

abundance: -; v_gene: TRBV2; j_gene: TRBJ2-7; d_gene: -; CDR3aa: CASSLSAVTYEQYF; CDR3nt: TGTGCCAGCAGTCTATCCGCGGTAACCTACGAGCAGTACTTC
abundance: few; v_gene: TRBV3-1/TRBV3-2; j_gene: TRBJ2-5; d_gene: -; CDR3aa: CASSQGSAYQETQYF; CDR3nt: TGTGCCAGCAGCCAAGGATCCGCGTACCAAGAGACCCAGTACTTC
abundance: -; v_gene: TRBV18; j_gene: TRBJ2-7; d_gene: -; CDR3aa: CASSAGTGSYEQYF; CDR3nt: TGTGCCAGCTCCGCAGGGACTGGGTCCTACGAGCAGTACTTC
abundance: -; v_gene: TRBV18; j_gene: TRBJ2-7; d_gene: TRBD1; CDR3aa: CASSRDRAYEQYF; CDR3nt: TGTGCCAGCTCTCGAGACAGGGCCTACGAGCAGTACTTC
abundance: -; v_gene: TRBV6-1; j_gene: TRBJ1-2; d_gene: -; CDR3aa: CASSGTPMLRGGGYTF; CDR3nt: TGTGCCAGCAGTGGGACCCCTATGTTGAGGGGGGGTGGCTACACCTTC
abundance: few; v_gene: TRBV27; j_gene: TRBJ1-6; d_gene: -; CDR3aa: CASSLSLYNSPLHF; CDR3nt: TGTGCCAGCAGTTTATCCCTATACAATTCACCCCTCCACTTT
abundance: -; v_gene: TRBV5-1; j_gene: TRBJ2-1; d_gene: -; CDR3aa: CASSSGQGEQFF; CDR3nt: TGCGCCAGCAGTTCAGGGCAGGGCGAGCAGTTCTTC
abundance: -; v_gene: TRBV9; j_gene: TRBJ1-6; d_gene: -; CDR3aa: CASSPVEGNSPLHF; CDR3nt: TGTGCCAGCAGCCCCGTGGAGGGTAATTCACCCCTCCACTTT
abundance: -; v_gene: TRBV7-2; j_gene: TRBJ2-3; d_gene: -; CDR3aa: CASSLSSTDTQYF; CDR3nt: TGTGCCAGCAGCCTTTCTAGCACAGATACGCAGTATTTT
abundance: -; v_gene: TRBV3-1/TRBV3-2; j_gene: TRBJ2-3; d_gene: TRBD2; CDR3aa: CASSQDLGAGGLADTQYF; CDR3nt: TGTGCCAGCAGCCAGGACCTCGGGGCGGGGGGGCTGGCAGATACGCAGTATTTT
abundance: few; v_gene: TRBV28; j_gene: TRBJ2-1; d_gene: TRBD1; CDR3aa: CASKTGKSSYNEQFF; CDR3nt: TGTGCCAGTAAGACAGGGAAGAGCTCCTACAATGAGCAGTTCTTC
abundance: -; v_gene: TRBV20-1; j_gene: TRBJ1-2; d_gene: -; CDR3aa: CSAPGGPGYTF; CDR3nt: TGCAGTGCCCCCGGGGGACCTGGCTACACCTTC
abundance: -; v_gene: TRBV5-1; j_gene: TRBJ2-3; d_gene: -; CDR3aa: CASRPSFRRDTDTQYF; CDR3nt: TGCGCCAGCAGACCTTCTTTCCGACGGGACACAGATACGCAGTATTTT
abundance: -; v_gene: TRBV6-5; j_gene: TRBJ1-5; d_gene: -; CDR3aa: CASSDDRFNQPQHF; CDR3nt: TGTGCCAGCAGCGACGACAGGTTCAATCAGCCCCAGCATTTT
abundance: -; v_gene: TRBV12-3/TRBV12-4; j_gene: TRBJ2-3; d_gene: -; CDR3aa: CASSFAREGAQYF; CDR3nt: TGTGCCAGCAGTTTCGCCCGCGAGGGCGCGCAGTATTTT
abundance: few; v_gene: TRBV4-1; j_gene: TRBJ1-4; d_gene: TRBD1; CDR3aa: CASSPMTGGLEKLFF; CDR3nt: TGCGCCAGCAGCCCGATGACAGGGGGCTTAGAAAAACTGTTTTTT